Included here is one T cell receptor (beta chain) sequence, with context. Trimming took 1 base from V and 3 from J, leaving 6 bases between them. This CDR3 is 13 amino acids long. In germline, CDR1 is SEHNR, CDR2 FQNEAQ (reference sequence). Autoimmune disease history or systemic immunosuppression led to patient exclusion. Profiled with immunoSEQ multiplex PCR; TCRdb holds only in-frame clones, not every one. The sample includes roughly 70,000 clones, approximately 86% of them seen just once. The data belong to a study of OX40 agonist ivuxolimab in advanced cancers. The chain joins TRBV7-9 to TRBJ1-2; D unclear. Specimen: CD4+ or CD8+ T cells sorted from blood, collected in a trial of the OX40 agonist ivuxolimab. The sequence came from an adult with an advanced solid tumor such as melanoma, head and neck, liver or kidney cancer. This CDR3 is CASSLEADYGYTF. The CDR3 DNA is TGTGCCAGCAGCTTAGAGGCCGACTATGGCTACACCTTC.